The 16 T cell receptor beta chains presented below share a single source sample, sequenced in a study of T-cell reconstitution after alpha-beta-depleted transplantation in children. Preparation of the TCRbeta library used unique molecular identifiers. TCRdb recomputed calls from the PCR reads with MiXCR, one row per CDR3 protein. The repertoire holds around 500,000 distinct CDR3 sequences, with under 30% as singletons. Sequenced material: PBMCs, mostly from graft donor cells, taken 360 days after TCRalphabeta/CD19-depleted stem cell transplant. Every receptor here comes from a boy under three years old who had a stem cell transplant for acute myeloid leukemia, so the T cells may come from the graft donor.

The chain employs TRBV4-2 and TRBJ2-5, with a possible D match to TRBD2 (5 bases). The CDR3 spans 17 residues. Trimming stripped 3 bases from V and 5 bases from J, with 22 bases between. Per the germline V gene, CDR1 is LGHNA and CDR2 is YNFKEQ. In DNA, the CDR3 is TGTGCCAGCAGCCAGGACCCCCGGGGATTTGTGTCGGAGACCCAGTACTTC. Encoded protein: CASSQDPRGFVSETQYF.

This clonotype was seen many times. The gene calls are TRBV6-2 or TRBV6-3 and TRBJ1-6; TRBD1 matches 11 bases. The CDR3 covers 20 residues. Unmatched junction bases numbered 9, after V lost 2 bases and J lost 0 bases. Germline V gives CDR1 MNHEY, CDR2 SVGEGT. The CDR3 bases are TGTGCCAGCAGTTACCTCTTCGGGACAGGGGGAAGCTCCTATAATTCACCCCTCCACTTT. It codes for CASSYLFGTGGSSYNSPLHF.

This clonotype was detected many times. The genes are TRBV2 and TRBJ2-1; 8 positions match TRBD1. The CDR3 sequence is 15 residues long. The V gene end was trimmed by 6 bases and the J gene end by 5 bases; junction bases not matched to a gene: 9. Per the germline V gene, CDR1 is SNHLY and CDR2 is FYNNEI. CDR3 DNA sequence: TGTGCCAGCAGGGGACAGGCGCTAGAGAACAATGAGCAGTTCTTC. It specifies CASRGQALENNEQFF.

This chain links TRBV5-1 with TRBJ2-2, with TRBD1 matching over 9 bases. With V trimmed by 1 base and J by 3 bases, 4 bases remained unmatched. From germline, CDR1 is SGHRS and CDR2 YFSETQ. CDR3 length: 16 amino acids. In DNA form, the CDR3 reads TGCGCCAGCAGCTTGTTGGGACAGGGTTACACCGGGGAGCTGTTTTTT. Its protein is CASSLLGQGYTGELFF.

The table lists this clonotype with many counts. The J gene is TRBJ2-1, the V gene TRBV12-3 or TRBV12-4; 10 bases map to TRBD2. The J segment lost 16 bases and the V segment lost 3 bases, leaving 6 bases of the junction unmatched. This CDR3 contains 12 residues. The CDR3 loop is CASSFSGGAYFF. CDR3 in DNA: TGTGCCAGCAGTTTCAGCGGGGGGGCCTACTTCTTC.

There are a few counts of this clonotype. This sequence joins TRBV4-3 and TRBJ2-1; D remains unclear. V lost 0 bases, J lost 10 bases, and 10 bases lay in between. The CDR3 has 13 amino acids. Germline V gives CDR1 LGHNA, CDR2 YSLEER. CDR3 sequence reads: CASSQEGEKEQFF. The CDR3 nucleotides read TGCGCCAGCAGCCAAGAAGGAGAGAAGGAGCAGTTCTTC.

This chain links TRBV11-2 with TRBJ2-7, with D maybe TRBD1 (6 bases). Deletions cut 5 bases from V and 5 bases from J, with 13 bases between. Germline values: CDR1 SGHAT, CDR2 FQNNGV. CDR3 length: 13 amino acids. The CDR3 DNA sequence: TGTGCCAGCAGCCCCTATGGACAGAACGAGCAGTACTTC. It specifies CASSPYGQNEQYF. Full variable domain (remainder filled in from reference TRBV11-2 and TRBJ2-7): EAGVAQSPRYKIIEKRQSVAFWCNPISGHATLYWYQQILGQGPKLLIQFQNNGVVDDSQLPKDRFSAERLKGVDSTLKIQPAKLEDSAVYLCASSPYGQNEQYFGPGTRLTVT.

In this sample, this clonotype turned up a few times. The CDR3 DNA reads as TGTGCCAGCAGCTCGGGACTAGTAGGTAATGAGCAGTTCTTC. Its translation: CASSSGLVGNEQFF. The chain joins TRBV7-2 to TRBJ2-1; TRBD2 aligns across 8 bases. J lost 7 bases, V lost 4 bases, and 6 bases had no gene match. This CDR3 has 14 amino acids. Germline V gene lookup returns CDR1 SGHTA and CDR2 FQGNSA.

The CDR3 region is CASSYSGRIGQGYEQFF. Written as DNA, the CDR3 is TGTGCCAGCAGTTACTCCGGGCGTATTGGACAGGGCTATGAGCAGTTCTTC. The chain combines TRBV6-2 or TRBV6-3 with TRBJ2-1; TRBD1 aligns across 8 bases. This CDR3 is built from 17 residues. Germline-derived CDR1 and CDR2 are MNHEY and SVGEGT. V was pared by 0 bases and J by 8 bases, with 12 bases of the junction left unmatched.

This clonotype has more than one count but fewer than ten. DNA of the CDR3: TGTGCCAGCAGCTTGCTTGAAGGGGACACCGGGGAGCTGTTTTTT. Translated, it gives CASSLLEGDTGELFF. The V gene is TRBV7-9, the J gene TRBJ2-2, with D possibly matching TRBD1 (5 bases). This CDR3 region has 15 residues. Germline loops: CDR1 SEHNR, CDR2 FQNEAQ (reference sequence). The ends were cut back, 3 bases at V and 3 bases at J, with 11 bases in the middle.

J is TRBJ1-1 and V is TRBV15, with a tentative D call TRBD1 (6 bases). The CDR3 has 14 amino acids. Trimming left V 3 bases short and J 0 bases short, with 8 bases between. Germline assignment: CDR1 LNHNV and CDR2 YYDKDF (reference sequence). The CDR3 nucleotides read TGTGCCACCAGCAGGGACAGCTTGAACACTGAAGCTTTCTTT. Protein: CATSRDSLNTEAFF. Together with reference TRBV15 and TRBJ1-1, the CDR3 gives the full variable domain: DAMVIQNPRYQVTQFGKPVTLSCSQTLNHNVMYWYQQKSSQAPKLLFHYYDKDFNNEADTPDNFQSRRPNTSFCFLDIRSPGLGDTAMYLCATSRDSLNTEAFFGQGTRLTVV.

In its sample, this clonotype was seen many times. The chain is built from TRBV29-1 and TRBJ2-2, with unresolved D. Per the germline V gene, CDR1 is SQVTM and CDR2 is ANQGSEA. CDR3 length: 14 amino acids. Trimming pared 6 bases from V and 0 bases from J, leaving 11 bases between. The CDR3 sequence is CSVKEQPNTGELFF. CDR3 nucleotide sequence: TGCAGCGTGAAGGAACAGCCGAACACCGGGGAGCTGTTTTTT.

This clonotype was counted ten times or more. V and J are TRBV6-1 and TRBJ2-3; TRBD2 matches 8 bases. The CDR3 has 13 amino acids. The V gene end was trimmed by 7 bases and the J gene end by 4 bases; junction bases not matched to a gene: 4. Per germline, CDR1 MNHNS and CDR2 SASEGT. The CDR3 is CASTGGASDTQYF. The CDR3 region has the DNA TGTGCCAGCACGGGGGGGGCCTCAGATACGCAGTATTTT.

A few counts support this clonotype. CDR3 nucleotides: TGTGCCAGCAGCTCGACAGCTAACTATGGCTACACCTTC. Residues: CASSSTANYGYTF. The chain has TRBV27 and TRBJ1-2; tentatively, D is TRBD1 (5 bases). V was clipped by 6 bases and J by 0 bases, with 8 bases between them. The CDR3 is 13 amino acids. Looked up from germline, CDR1 is MNHEY and CDR2 is SMNVEV (reference sequence).

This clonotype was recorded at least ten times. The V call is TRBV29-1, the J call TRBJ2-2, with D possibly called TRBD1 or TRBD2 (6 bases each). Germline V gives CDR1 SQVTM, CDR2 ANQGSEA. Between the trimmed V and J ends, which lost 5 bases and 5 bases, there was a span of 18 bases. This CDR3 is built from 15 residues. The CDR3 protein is CSVTEGGGTTGELFF. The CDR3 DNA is TGCAGCGTTACTGAGGGGGGAGGAACGACCGGGGAGCTGTTTTTT.

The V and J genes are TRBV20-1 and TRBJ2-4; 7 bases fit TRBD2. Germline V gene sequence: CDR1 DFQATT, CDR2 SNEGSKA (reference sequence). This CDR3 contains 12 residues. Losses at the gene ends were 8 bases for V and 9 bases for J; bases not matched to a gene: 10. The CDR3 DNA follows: TGCAGTCATAGACAGCCGGGGGGCATTCAGTACTTC. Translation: CSHRQPGGIQYF.